One sample yielded the 23 T cell receptor beta chains listed below, sequenced in a study of early T cells in non-severe SARS-CoV-2 infection (dated by TCRdb to about 2021). Libraries were prepared through 5' RACE. Instrument on record: NextSeq 500. TCRdb reprocessing: public reads trimmed at Q25 with fastp, clones called with MiXCR, in-frame beta chains kept. When rows share a CDR3 protein, they turn into one entry using the most common DNA and genes. The sample table holds 35,000 to 45,000 distinct CDR3 sequences, of which approximately 6.6% were seen once. The ten biggest clones cover under 25% of the sample. Source: whole blood, taken at baseline. These receptors were collected from an adult who was a healthcare worker with PCR-confirmed SARS-CoV-2 infection or an uninfected control (not recorded which).

This rearrangement joins TRBV7-9 to TRBJ1-5; tentatively, D is TRBD1 (5 bases). The CDR3 is made up of 13 amino acids. Trimming took 5 bases from V and 5 from J, leaving 10 bases between them. CDR1 SEHNR and CDR2 FQNEAQ come from the germline V gene (reference sequence). In DNA form, the CDR3 reads TGTGCCAGCAGCCCCCAGGGCGATCAGCCCCAGCATTTT. It specifies CASSPQGDQPQHF.

This clonotype appeared a few times. This sequence joins TRBV20-1 and TRBJ2-7, with D tentatively TRBD1 (6 bases). The CDR3 is made up of 14 amino acids. Germline CDR1 is DFQATT and CDR2 is SNEGSKA (reference sequence). Trimming stripped 2 bases from V and 6 bases from J, with 17 bases between. CDR3 loop: CSARRQGLRVEQYF. The CDR3 DNA reads as TGCAGTGCTAGAAGGCAGGGGCTGAGGGTCGAGCAGTACTTC.

The sample holds many counts of this clonotype. This chain links TRBV28 with TRBJ2-7; D possibly corresponds to TRBD1 (6 bases). Trimming stripped 2 bases from V and 4 bases from J, with 15 bases between. Germline V gene lookup returns CDR1 MDHEN and CDR2 SYDVKM. The CDR3 runs 15 residues. CDR3 sequence reads: CASSLIGGGHYEQYF. The CDR3 DNA is TGTGCCAGCAGTTTAATTGGTGGGGGACATTACGAGCAGTACTTC.

This clonotype has ten or more counts. The chain employs TRBV6-6 and TRBJ2-5; weak D call: TRBD1 (6 bases). V shed 2 bases and J shed 0 bases, with 7 bases lying between them. Per germline, CDR1 MNHNY and CDR2 SVGAGI (reference sequence). The CDR3 is 14 amino acids. DNA for the CDR3: TGTGCCAGCAGTTACGGACAGTACCAAGAGACCCAGTACTTC. This encodes CASSYGQYQETQYF.

A few counts support this clonotype. The chain couples TRBV20-1 to TRBJ2-4; D possibly corresponds to TRBD1 (5 bases). This CDR3 comprises 12 residues. CDR1 is DFQATT and CDR2 is SNEGSKA in the germline V gene (reference sequence). The V gene lost 7 bases and the J gene lost 5 bases, with 12 bases spanning the gap. The CDR3 loop is CSGRTHENIQYF. In DNA, the CDR3 is TGCAGTGGCCGGACACATGAAAACATTCAGTACTTC.

The V call is TRBV3-1, the J call TRBJ1-1; TRBD1 matches at 10 bases. The J segment lost 4 bases and the V segment lost 1 base, leaving 3 bases of the junction unmatched. The germline V gene has CDR1 LGHDT and CDR2 YNNKEL (reference sequence). This CDR3 is built from 15 residues. The CDR3 DNA is TGTGCCAGCAGCCAAGGGACAGGGGGGAGCACTGAAGCTTTCTTT. This encodes CASSQGTGGSTEAFF. Full variable domain (outside the CDR3, taken from reference TRBV3-1 and TRBJ1-1): DTAVSQTPKYLVTQMGNDKSIKCEQNLGHDTMYWYKQDSKKFLKIMFSYNNKELIINETVPNRFSPKSPDKAHLNLHINSLELGDSAVYFCASSQGTGGSTEAFFGQGTRLTVV.

This clonotype was seen many times. This CDR3 reads CASSPDSIYNEQFF. DNA for the CDR3: TGTGCCAGCAGCCCGGACTCTATATACAATGAGCAGTTCTTC. This chain joins TRBV7-2 and TRBJ2-1; perhaps TRBD2 as D (5 bases). V dropped 5 bases and J dropped 4 bases, with 12 bases sitting between them. The CDR3 is 14 amino acids. In germline, CDR1 is SGHTA, CDR2 FQGNSA.

J is TRBJ1-4 and V is TRBV10-3; unclear D gene. CDR1 ENHRY and CDR2 SYGVKD come from the germline V gene. This CDR3 has 13 amino acids. V gave up 11 bases and J gave up 4 bases, with 14 bases separating them. CDR3 bases: TGTGCCCGTTGGGAACAGAGTAATGAAAAACTGTTTTTT. Residues: CARWEQSNEKLFF.

In its sample, this clonotype was seen many times. The chain carries TRBV30 and TRBJ2-3; TRBD2 agrees at 7 bases. The junction had 6 bases not matched to a gene; V was cut back by 2 bases and J by 1 base. Per germline, CDR1 GTSNPN and CDR2 SVGIG (reference sequence). This CDR3 comprises 15 residues. The CDR3 DNA reads as TGTGCCTGGAGTCAAAGCGCGGGGGGCACAGATACGCAGTATTTT. It is translated as CAWSQSAGGTDTQYF. Using reference TRBV30 and TRBJ2-3 for the parts outside the CDR3, the full variable domain is SQTIHQWPATLVQPVGSPLSLECTVEGTSNPNLYWYRQAAGRGLQLLFYSVGIGQISSEVPQNLSASRPQDRQFILSSKKLLLSDSGFYLCAWSQSAGGTDTQYFGPGTRLTVL.

At least ten counts were recorded for this clonotype. The chain joins TRBV6-1 to TRBJ1-5; D might be TRBD1 (5 bases). The germline gives CDR1 MNHNS, CDR2 SASEGT. The CDR3 length is 15 residues. Trimming took 4 bases from V and 4 from J, leaving 14 bases between them. As DNA, the CDR3 is TGTGCCAGCAGTGCCTTGGGGACGGTAAATCAGCCCCAGCATTTT. Translation gives CASSALGTVNQPQHF.

The rearrangement links TRBV5-5 to TRBJ1-4, with 8 bases identical to TRBD1. CDR3 size: 16 residues. Germline V gene sequence: CDR1 SGHKS, CDR2 YYEKEE (reference sequence). V lost 0 bases to trimming and J lost 7 bases; unmatched junction nucleotides: 8. CDR3 in amino acids: CASSLGLGQGFEKLFF. The CDR3 DNA reads as TGTGCCAGCAGCTTGGGCCTCGGACAGGGCTTTGAAAAACTGTTTTTT.

This clonotype was counted a few times. V usage is TRBV6-5 and J usage is TRBJ2-7, with a tentative D call TRBD2 (5 bases). The V end was cut by 5 bases, the J end by 4 bases, with 15 bases between. The length of the CDR3 is 14 residues. Germline V gene lookup returns CDR1 MNHEY and CDR2 SVGAGI. CDR3 sequence: CASSGWPSIYEQYF. In DNA, the CDR3 is TGTGCCAGCAGTGGGTGGCCTAGCATATACGAGCAGTACTTC.

The chain couples TRBV18 to TRBJ2-2; no clear D. The CDR3 extends over 13 amino acids. Germline V gives CDR1 KGHSH, CDR2 LQKENI. Trimming shortened V by 3 bases and J by 3 bases, and 5 bases separated the two germline ends. The CDR3 sequence is CASSPADTGELFF. Written as DNA, the CDR3 is TGTGCCAGCTCACCTGCGGACACCGGGGAGCTGTTTTTT.

This clonotype was counted ten times or more. The chain joins TRBV7-9 to TRBJ2-3; 15 nucleotides line up with TRBD2. CDR1 is SEHNR, CDR2 FQNEAQ, per germline (reference sequence). This CDR3 has 18 residues. Trimming cost V 3 bases and J 5 bases; bases outside gene matches: 9. The CDR3 sequence: CASSFGLAGGIARDTQYF. CDR3 sequence (DNA): TGTGCCAGCAGCTTCGGACTAGCGGGAGGGATCGCCAGAGATACGCAGTATTTT.

This sequence joins TRBV9 and TRBJ1-1, with a weak D call TRBD1 (5 bases). Trimming shortened V by 4 bases and J by 4 bases, and 11 bases separated the two germline ends. This CDR3 has 13 residues. Germline V gene lookup returns CDR1 SGDLS and CDR2 YYNGEE. CDR3 DNA: TGTGCCAGCAGCTTACGGACAACCACTGAAGCTTTCTTT. It is translated as CASSLRTTTEAFF.

This clonotype was observed a handful of times. The chain has TRBV5-1 and TRBJ1-1; maybe TRBD1 (6 bases). CDR3 length equals 16 residues. The germline V and J ends were trimmed by 0 bases and 11 bases, with 23 bases remaining between them. The V gene's germline CDR1 is SGHRS and CDR2 YFSETQ. The CDR3 nucleotides are TGCGCCAGCAGCTTGGGAGAACTCACAGGGAGCAGGCGCGCTTTCTTT. Translated, it gives CASSLGELTGSRRAFF.

This clonotype was detected many times. This sequence joins TRBV24-1 and TRBJ2-2; tentative D call: TRBD2 (5 bases). The germline CDR1 and CDR2 sequences are KGHDR and SFDVKD. The V gene lost 1 base and the J gene lost 1 base, with 9 bases spanning the gap. The length of the CDR3 is 16 residues. In nucleotides, the CDR3 is TGTGCCACCAGTGATTTTACCGGGATGAACACCGGGGAGCTGTTTTTT. Its protein product is CATSDFTGMNTGELFF.

This clonotype appeared many times. The chain is built from TRBV5-1 and TRBJ2-1; 9 nucleotides line up with TRBD1. There are 16 residues in the CDR3. Trimming at V came to 5 bases and at J to 6 bases, leaving 12 bases not matched to a gene. The V gene's germline CDR1 is SGHRS and CDR2 YFSETQ. The CDR3 sequence: CASREAGTGRFNEQFF. The CDR3 DNA follows: TGCGCCAGCAGGGAAGCCGGGACAGGGAGGTTCAATGAGCAGTTCTTC.

This clonotype was counted ten times or more. The rearrangement joins TRBV10-3 to TRBJ1-6, with a possible D match to TRBD1 (5 bases). The germline V and J ends were trimmed by 7 bases and 8 bases, with 15 bases remaining between them. CDR3 length: 14 residues. CDR1 is ENHRY, CDR2 SYGVKD, per germline. As DNA, the CDR3 is TGTGCCATCAAGCAGGGAATTGTGGATTCACCCCTCCACTTT. This translates into CAIKQGIVDSPLHF.

The table lists this clonotype with a few counts. The rearrangement links TRBV20-1 to TRBJ2-7; the match to TRBD2 covers 7 bases. This CDR3 has 13 amino acids. V gave up 7 bases and J gave up 3 bases; unmatched junction bases: 9. Germline CDR1 DFQATT, CDR2 SNEGSKA (reference sequence). CDR3 residues: CSGVAGVYYEQYF. The CDR3 DNA sequence: TGCAGTGGGGTGGCGGGAGTTTACTACGAGCAGTACTTC.

This clonotype showed up many times. The rearrangement joins TRBV5-5 to TRBJ1-1; D call uncertain. V was shortened by 0 bases and J by 1 base, with 7 bases between the two germline ends. CDR1 SGHKS and CDR2 YYEKEE come from the germline V gene (reference sequence). CDR3 length: 14 residues. The CDR3 spells CASSLEHPNTEAFF. CDR3 nucleotides: TGTGCCAGCAGCTTGGAACACCCGAACACTGAAGCTTTCTTT.

This clonotype was observed once. The chain recombines TRBV28 with TRBJ2-7; the D gene is possibly TRBD1 (6 bases). Germline-derived CDR1 and CDR2 are MDHEN and SYDVKM. Trimming pared 5 bases from V and 4 bases from J, leaving 9 bases between. This CDR3 has 12 residues. This chain's CDR3 is CASSPDRYEQYF. CDR3 in DNA: TGTGCCAGCAGTCCCGACAGGTACGAGCAGTACTTC. The variable domain in full, with the rest retrieved from reference TRBV28 and TRBJ2-7, is DVKVTQSSRYLVKRTGEKVFLECVQDMDHENMFWYRQDPGLGLRLIYFSYDVKMKEKGDIPEGYSVSREKKERFSLILESASTNQTSMYLCASSPDRYEQYFGPGTRLTVT.

This clonotype was seen only a few times. The chain uses TRBV30 and TRBJ2-1, with D possibly being TRBD2 (7 bases). Trimming pared 3 bases from V and 3 bases from J, leaving 12 bases between. The germline V gene has CDR1 GTSNPN and CDR2 SVGIG (reference sequence). CDR3 length: 14 residues. The CDR3 nucleotides are TGTGCCTGGAGACTAGGGGGGGGCTACAATGAGCAGTTCTTC. This gives the protein CAWRLGGGYNEQFF.